Listed here is a single T cell receptor (beta chain). V lost 7 bases, J lost 9 bases, and 16 bases lay in between. Germline V gene sequence: CDR1 WSHSY, CDR2 SAAADI. There are 13 residues in the CDR3. These data come from a study of OX40 agonist ivuxolimab in advanced cancers. The method was immunoSEQ multiplex PCR; TCRdb's version includes in-frame clones alone and lacks a portion of them. This sample has about 70,000 clones; just over 85% occur once, and the top ten carry around 2.7%. The origin of this receptor is an adult with an advanced solid tumor such as melanoma, head and neck, liver or kidney cancer. The chain links TRBV10-2 to TRBJ2-1; D is perhaps TRBD1 (6 bases). Source: CD4+ or CD8+ T cells sorted from blood, taken in a trial of the OX40 agonist ivuxolimab. For the CDR3, the DNA is TGCGCCAGCACCGGGACACAGCATGGTGAGCAGTTCTTC. It is translated as CASTGTQHGEQFF.